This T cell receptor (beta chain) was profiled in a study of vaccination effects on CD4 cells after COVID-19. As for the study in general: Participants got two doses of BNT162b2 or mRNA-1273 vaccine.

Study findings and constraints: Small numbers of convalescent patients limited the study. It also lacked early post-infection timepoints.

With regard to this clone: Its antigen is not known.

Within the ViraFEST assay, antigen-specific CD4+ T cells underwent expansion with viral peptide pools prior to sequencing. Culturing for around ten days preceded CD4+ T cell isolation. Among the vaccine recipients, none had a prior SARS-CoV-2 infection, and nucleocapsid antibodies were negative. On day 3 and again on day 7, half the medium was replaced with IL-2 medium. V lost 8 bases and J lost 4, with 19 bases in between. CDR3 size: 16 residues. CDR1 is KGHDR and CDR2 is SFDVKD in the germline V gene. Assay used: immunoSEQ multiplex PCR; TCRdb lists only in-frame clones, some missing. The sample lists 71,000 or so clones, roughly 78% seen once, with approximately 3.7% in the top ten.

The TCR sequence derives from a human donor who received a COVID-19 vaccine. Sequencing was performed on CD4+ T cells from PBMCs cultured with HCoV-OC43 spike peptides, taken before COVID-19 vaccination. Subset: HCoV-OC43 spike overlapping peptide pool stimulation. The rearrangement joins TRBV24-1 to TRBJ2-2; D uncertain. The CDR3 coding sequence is TGTGCCACCAAAGGAAGAGACCTTACCGGCACCGGGGAGCTGTTTTTT. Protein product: CATKGRDLTGTGELFF.